Here is one T cell receptor (beta chain) with its context. This entry belongs to a study of T cell changes during pregnancy in multiple sclerosis. V lost 4 bases and J lost 4; bases outside the gene matches: 4. The germline V gene has CDR1 SGHKS and CDR2 YYEKEE (reference sequence). The CDR3 is 15 amino acids. Sequencing used immunoSEQ multiplex PCR; TCRdb keeps in-frame clones, though not all of them. Of 85,000 to 90,000 clones listed, roughly 94% are singletons. The receptor's source is a female donor in good health, enrolled as a control in a pregnancy study. This chain uses TRBV5-5 with TRBJ1-5; 11 positions agree with TRBD1. Sequencing was performed on peripheral blood, taken after pregnancy. The CDR3 sequence: CASSVGTGGNQPQHF. In DNA, the CDR3 is TGTGCCAGCAGCGTTGGGACAGGGGGGAATCAGCCCCAGCATTTT.